The 28 T cell receptor beta chains below all came from one sample that was sequenced in a study of beta chain features in type 1 diabetes listed by TCRdb under 2018. Libraries were prepared through the immunoSEQ multiplex PCR assay. The entire amount of isolated RNA was reverse transcribed using the High Capacity cDNA Reverse Transcription Kit, so the sequenced TCRB transcripts were expressed ones. Drawn from immuneACCESS, this table holds only the in-frame rearrangements with V and J called that TCRdb kept. Clones are partly lost; checked studies trace under half to an unresolved V gene and leave the rest unexplained. Recorded for this sample are about 270,000 clones; roughly an eighth of them occurred a single time. The ten top clones hold less than 0.02% of the sample. Beyond this particular receptor, the publication reports: Type 1 diabetes patients showed a moderate but significant shortening of TCRB CDR3 length in all four CD4+ subsets.

Antigens for these TCRs are unknown. Sequencing was carried out using naive CD4+ T cells from blood. The cell subset or site label of this sample denotes: true naive CD4+ T cells. The receptors come from a young man with type 1 diabetes.

This clone was counted a few times. The chain links TRBV18 to TRBJ1-1; tentative D call: TRBD1 (5 bases). V lost 5 bases and J 2 bases, leaving 12 bases between the germline ends. The CDR3 totals 14 residues. Looked up from germline, CDR1 is KGHSH and CDR2 is LQKENI. The DNA of the CDR3 is TGTGCCAGCTCAGCACAGGACTCTAACACTGAAGCTTTCTTT. This codes for CASSAQDSNTEAFF.

The chain recombines TRBV7-3 with TRBJ2-1; no clear D gene. V lost 0 bases, J lost 4 bases, and 7 bases lay in between. The CDR3 length is 14 residues. The germline V gene has CDR1 SGHTA and CDR2 FQGTGA. CDR3 sequence reads: CASSLTDSYNEQFF. The CDR3 region has the DNA TGTGCCAGCAGCTTAACAGACTCATACAATGAGCAGTTCTTC.

The rearrangement uses TRBV28 and TRBJ2-1; TRBD2 matches at 8 bases. The CDR3 length is 14 residues. The V segment lost 8 bases and the J segment 2 bases; nucleotides outside the gene matches: 5. Germline CDR1 is MDHEN and CDR2 is SYDVKM. CDR3 DNA sequence: TGTGCCAGCTTAAGCGGGAGCGCCTACAATGAGCAGTTCTTC. This gives the protein CASLSGSAYNEQFF.

In its sample, this clone was seen a few times. This rearrangement joins TRBV25-1 to TRBJ1-1; unclear D gene. V lost 0 bases, J lost 5 bases, and 13 bases lay in between. There are 15 residues in the CDR3. CDR1 is MGHDK, CDR2 SYGVNS, per germline. The CDR3 DNA reads TGTGCCAGCAGTGAATATAACGTCCCTAGGACTGAAGCTTTCTTT. It codes for CASSEYNVPRTEAFF.

This sequence joins TRBV2 and TRBJ2-1, with 7 positions matching TRBD1. The trim removed 7 bases at V and 6 bases at J, leaving 9 bases unmatched. CDR3 size: 14 residues. The V gene's germline CDR1 is SNHLY and CDR2 FYNNEI. CDR3 DNA sequence: TGTGCCAGCATATCGTCACAGGGGATCAATGAGCAGTTCTTC. Translating it yields CASISSQGINEQFF.

This clone was seen a handful of times. The chain joins TRBV19 to TRBJ2-1; D possibly corresponds to TRBD1 (6 bases). Germline CDR1 and CDR2: LNHDA and SQIVND (reference sequence). This CDR3 has 13 residues. Between the trimmed V and J ends, which lost 10 bases and 7 bases, there was a span of 17 bases. The CDR3 is CATQGRTANEQFF. The CDR3 coding sequence is TGTGCCACCCAGGGCCGGACAGCTAATGAGCAGTTCTTC.

This clone was observed a handful of times. The V and J genes are TRBV6-6 and TRBJ1-1; weak D call: TRBD1 (5 bases). The CDR3 contains 14 residues. Trimming took off 0 bases at V and 2 bases at J, with 7 bases between the two ends. CDR1 MNHNY and CDR2 SVGAGI come from the germline V gene (reference sequence). This CDR3 is CASSYSGGNTEAFF. The CDR3 DNA follows: TGTGCCAGCAGTTACTCGGGGGGAAACACTGAAGCTTTCTTT.

The gene calls are TRBV5-1 and TRBJ2-7, with TRBD2 matching over 7 bases. Germline CDR1 reads SGHRS; CDR2 reads YFSETQ. The CDR3 spans 15 residues. Germline trimming cut 4 bases from V and 4 bases from J; bases unmatched to any gene: 11. The CDR3 DNA reads as TGCGCCAGCAGCGACGGGACTACCGGAACTTACGAGCAGTACTTC. It is translated as CASSDGTTGTYEQYF.

This chain connects TRBV6-5 to TRBJ2-7; no clear D gene. CDR1 and CDR2 from the germline V gene are MNHEY and SVGAGI. Trimming took off 6 bases at V and 3 bases at J, with 12 bases between the two ends. This CDR3 is built from 13 residues. The CDR3 protein is CASRGTVGYEQYF. The DNA for the CDR3 is TGTGCCAGCAGGGGCACAGTCGGCTACGAGCAGTACTTC.

The J gene is TRBJ2-6, the V gene TRBV5-1; D is perhaps TRBD1 (5 bases). Germline V gene sequence: CDR1 SGHRS, CDR2 YFSETQ. The V end lost 0 bases, the J end lost 0 bases, and 7 bases lay between the germline ends. The CDR3 sequence is 16 residues long. In DNA form, the CDR3 reads TGCGCCAGCAGCTTGGGACAGTCCTCTGGGGCCAACGTCCTGACTTTC. Amino acid sequence: CASSLGQSSGANVLTF.

The chain employs TRBV2 and TRBJ2-3; possible D gene TRBD2, 5 bases. There are 14 residues in the CDR3. The V gene lost 3 bases and the J gene lost 1 base, with 8 bases spanning the gap. Germline values: CDR1 SNHLY, CDR2 FYNNEI. This CDR3 is CASSDVSGTDTQYF. The CDR3 bases are TGTGCCAGCAGTGACGTTAGCGGCACAGATACGCAGTATTTT.

This clone was counted only a few times. V gene TRBV30 combines with J gene TRBJ2-1; D remains ambiguous. V was pared by 0 bases and J by 7 bases, with 4 bases between. CDR3 length: 11 residues. Germline values: CDR1 GTSNPN, CDR2 SVGIG (reference sequence). CDR3 residues: CAWSVANEQFF. CDR3 nucleotides: TGTGCCTGGAGTGTGGCTAATGAGCAGTTCTTC.

This chain connects TRBV5-1 to TRBJ2-5; possibly TRBD2 for D (7 bases). V was cut by 2 bases and J by 0 bases, with 11 bases left in between. The CDR3 has 15 amino acids. Germline CDR1 reads SGHRS; CDR2 reads YFSETQ. The CDR3 protein is CASSLGGAHQETQYF. The CDR3 region has the DNA TGCGCCAGCAGCTTAGGGGGGGCGCACCAAGAGACCCAGTACTTC.

V gene TRBV9 combines with J gene TRBJ1-5, with TRBD1 matching 8 bases. Unmatched junction bases numbered 6, after V lost 4 bases and J lost 3 bases. CDR3 length equals 15 residues. Germline assignment: CDR1 SGDLS and CDR2 YYNGEE. CDR3 DNA: TGTGCCAGCAGCCCAGGACAGGGCTACAATCAGCCCCAGCATTTT. As protein: CASSPGQGYNQPQHF. The variable domain in full, completed from reference TRBV9 and TRBJ1-5, reads DSGVTQTPKHLITATGQRVTLRCSPRSGDLSVYWYQQSLDQGLQFLIQYYNGEERAKGNILERFSAQQFPDLHSELNLSSLELGDSALYFCASSPGQGYNQPQHFGDGTRLSIL.

This sequence joins TRBV5-1 and TRBJ1-4; tentative D call: TRBD1 (5 bases). Trimming pared 3 bases from V and 8 bases from J, leaving 17 bases between. CDR3 size: 15 residues. Germline CDR1 and CDR2: SGHRS and YFSETQ. CDR3 residues: CASSWAGTEDEKLFF. CDR3 DNA: TGCGCCAGCAGCTGGGCCGGGACTGAAGACGAAAAACTGTTTTTT. The full variable domain, rest sourced from reference TRBV5-1 and TRBJ1-4, is KAGVTQTPRYLIKTRGQQVTLSCSPISGHRSVSWYQQTPGQGLQFLFEYFSETQRNKGNFPGRFSGRQFSNSRSEMNVSTLELGDSALYLCASSWAGTEDEKLFFGSGTQLSVL.

This chain joins TRBV5-6 and TRBJ1-1; D uncertain. This CDR3 has 13 amino acids. V gave up 4 bases and J gave up 1 base, with 8 bases separating them. Germline V gene data show CDR1 as SGHDT and CDR2 as YYEEEE. Written as DNA, the CDR3 is TGTGCCAGCAGCCACAGACCGAACACTGAAGCTTTCTTT. The encoded protein is CASSHRPNTEAFF.

V gene TRBV7-9 combines with J gene TRBJ1-1; tentatively, D is TRBD1 (6 bases). V was cut by 4 bases and J by 3 bases, with 12 bases left in between. Germline values: CDR1 SEHNR, CDR2 FQNEAQ (reference sequence). This CDR3 spans 14 amino acids. This CDR3 reads CASSWEGGYTEAFF. Here the CDR3 DNA reads TGTGCCAGCAGCTGGGAGGGGGGGTACACTGAAGCTTTCTTT.

This clone was found a few times. The chain is built from TRBV2 and TRBJ2-7; TRBD1 matches at 9 bases. V gave up 6 bases and J gave up 0 bases; unmatched junction bases: 6. This CDR3 is built from 15 residues. The germline V gene encodes CDR1 SNHLY and CDR2 FYNNEI. In nucleotides, the CDR3 is TGTGCCAGCAGCCGGGACAGGGCCGTCTCCTACGAGCAGTACTTC. Amino acids: CASSRDRAVSYEQYF.

The CDR3 nucleotides are TGTGCCATCACCCAGCGGGAGGACACAGATACGCAGTATTTT. It translates to CAITQREDTDTQYF. The chain is built from TRBV10-3 and TRBJ2-3; 9 nucleotides align to TRBD2. Germline V lookup: CDR1 ENHRY, CDR2 SYGVKD. The trim removed 7 bases at V and 2 bases at J, leaving 4 bases unmatched. This CDR3 has 14 residues.

In regard to this clone: The junction and the germline gene differ at one end; a read error may be behind it. For the CDR3, the DNA is TGTGCCAGCAGTTTAAGACAGCCTGGGTTGAATTTT. It codes for CASSLRQPGLNF. The gene calls are TRBV28 and TRBJ1-5, with D perhaps matching TRBD1 (5 bases). The CDR3 has 12 amino acids. CDR1 is MDHEN and CDR2 is SYDVKM in the germline V gene.

This sequence joins TRBV30 and TRBJ2-5; TRBD1 might be the D (7 bases). V lost 5 bases, J lost 8 bases, and 21 bases lay in between. Looked up from germline, CDR1 is GTSNPN and CDR2 is SVGIG (reference sequence). This CDR3 is built from 14 residues. The CDR3: CAWSAGGTKQTQYF. CDR3 bases: TGTGCCTGGTCCGCAGGGGGGACCAAGCAAACCCAGTACTTC. The full variable domain, in which reference TRBV30 and TRBJ2-5 provide the parts outside the CDR3, is SQTIHQWPATLVQPVGSPLSLECTVEGTSNPNLYWYRQAAGRGLQLLFYSVGIGQISSEVPQNLSASRPQDRQFILSSKKLLLSDSGFYLCAWSAGGTKQTQYFGPGTRLLVL.

The chain couples TRBV15 to TRBJ1-1; D possibly corresponds to TRBD1 (5 bases). The CDR3 is 18 residues long. CDR1 and CDR2 (germline): LNHNV, YYDKDF (reference sequence). V was trimmed by 5 bases and J by 3 bases, leaving 25 bases between them. The CDR3 DNA sequence: TGTGCCACCAGCGGTGGTAACGGACAATCGATAAGGGACACTGAAGCTTTCTTT. Translation: CATSGGNGQSIRDTEAFF.

This clone was counted once. The V call is TRBV28, the J call TRBJ1-2; TRBD1 might be the D (5 bases). Between the trimmed V and J ends, which lost 3 bases and 5 bases, there was a span of 7 bases. The CDR3 extends over 12 amino acids. In germline, CDR1 is MDHEN, CDR2 SYDVKM. The CDR3 region has the DNA TGTGCCAGCAGTTTGGGGCCATATGGCTACACCTTC. Translation gives CASSLGPYGYTF.

This clone has a handful of counts. The chain carries TRBV6-5 and TRBJ2-1; 12 positions agree with TRBD2. The junction had 6 bases not matched to a gene; V was cut back by 5 bases and J by 7 bases. In germline, CDR1 is MNHEY, CDR2 SVGAGI. CDR3 size: 15 residues. The CDR3 DNA sequence: TGTGCCAGCAGTCGTGGACTAGCGGGAATTAATGAGCAGTTCTTC. Its protein product is CASSRGLAGINEQFF.

This clone was detected a few times. The CDR3 DNA reads TGCGCCAGCAGCCGCACGTCCGGGGAGGCCGAAATCTATGGCTACACCTTC. It codes for CASSRTSGEAEIYGYTF. V gene TRBV4-3 combines with J gene TRBJ1-2, with D unresolved. Trimming took 4 bases from V and 4 from J, leaving 22 bases between them. CDR1 and CDR2 (germline): LGHNA, YSLEER. The CDR3 consists of 17 residues.

This chain uses TRBV20-1 with TRBJ1-5; D not resolved. V was shortened by 5 bases and J by 3 bases, with 2 bases between the two germline ends. The germline gives CDR1 DFQATT, CDR2 SNEGSKA (reference sequence). The CDR3 contains 10 residues. The CDR3 protein is CSAYNQPQHF. As DNA, the CDR3 is TGCAGTGCTTACAATCAGCCCCAGCATTTT.

The chain links TRBV9 to TRBJ2-1, with D unclear. This CDR3 has 16 amino acids. The germline gives CDR1 SGDLS, CDR2 YYNGEE. V lost 0 bases, J lost 5 bases, and 15 bases lay in between. The CDR3 DNA is TGTGCCAGCAGCGTAGGATTGGTTCGGGTTGACAATGAGCAGTTCTTC. It translates to CASSVGLVRVDNEQFF.

The chain recombines TRBV30 with TRBJ2-1, with D possibly matching TRBD1 (6 bases). Germline values: CDR1 GTSNPN, CDR2 SVGIG (reference sequence). This CDR3 is 15 amino acids long. V lost 3 bases, J lost 0 bases, and 12 bases lay in between. The CDR3 protein is CAWRQGPLSYNEQFF. CDR3 coding DNA: TGTGCCTGGAGGCAGGGGCCCCTCTCCTACAATGAGCAGTTCTTC.